This is a list of T cell receptor beta chains from one sample in a study of T cells in Graves' hyperthyroidism and ophthalmopathy. From the multiplex PCR reads, TCRdb called clonotypes with MiXCR, one entry per CDR3 protein. The sample holds about 420,000 distinct CDR3 sequences, roughly an eighth seen once. Material for sequencing was blood. The source of these receptors is a young woman with Graves' hyperthyroidism. Each CDR3 is given with its conserved first and last residue. A D gene is named only where the DNA matches it firmly. Where a row states a size, it is once, few, many or the class of an expanded clone; other rows omit it.

v_call	j_call	d_call	clone_size	cdr3_aa	cdr3_nt
TRBV11-2	TRBJ2-7	TRBD2	few	CASSPTGGEQYF	TGTGCCAGCAGCCCTACGGGAGGCGAGCAGTACTTC
TRBV10-3	TRBJ2-4	TRBD1	few	CAISESSGQKNIQYF	TGTGCCATCAGTGAGTCATCGGGACAGAAAAACATTCAGTACTTC
TRBV10-1	TRBJ2-5	.	many	CASPRGNQETQYF	TGCGCCAGCCCGCGGGGAAACCAAGAGACCCAGTACTTC
TRBV4-1	TRBJ1-4	.	.	CASSQATELFF	TGCGCCAGCAGCCAGGCGACAGAACTGTTTTTT
TRBV27	TRBJ1-2	TRBD1	many	CASRRTGQGTINYGYTF	TGTGCCAGCAGGCGGACTGGACAGGGCACAATCAACTATGGCTACACCTTC
TRBV28	TRBJ1-2	.	many	CASSPMGYGYTF	TGTGCCAGCAGTCCGATGGGCTATGGCTACACCTTC
TRBV3-1	TRBJ2-7	.	many	CASSPRVSGAYEQYF	TGTGCCAGCAGCCCTCGCGTTAGCGGAGCCTACGAGCAGTACTTC
TRBV30	TRBJ2-7	.	few	CAWRWQGGYEQYF	TGTGCCTGGAGGTGGCAGGGGGGCTACGAGCAGTACTTC
TRBV20-1	TRBJ2-3	TRBD2	.	CSARGGLAGADTQYF	TGCAGTGCTAGAGGGGGACTAGCGGGAGCAGATACGCAGTATTTT
TRBV18	TRBJ2-1	TRBD1	few	CASSPRVRGRGSIDEQFF	TGTGCCAGCTCACCACGAGTCAGGGGGCGCGGTAGTATTGATGAGCAGTTCTTC
TRBV24-1	TRBJ2-5	TRBD2	many	CATSDPGLAGQETQYF	TGTGCCACCAGTGACCCGGGACTAGCGGGACAAGAGACCCAGTACTTC
TRBV11-3	TRBJ1-4	.	many	CASSLEVATNEKLFF	TGTGCCAGCAGCCTCGAGGTAGCAACTAATGAAAAACTGTTTTTT
TRBV5-1	TRBJ2-7	.	many	CASSLEGLVWEQYF	TGCGCCAGCAGCTTGGAGGGGCTAGTTTGGGAGCAGTACTTC
TRBV5-1	TRBJ2-7	TRBD2	many	CASSSSGSVYEQYF	TGCGCCAGCAGCTCTAGCGGGAGTGTTTACGAGCAGTACTTC
TRBV19	TRBJ1-5	TRBD1	.	CASSISGGGNQPQHF	TGTGCCAGTAGTATTTCAGGGGGCGGCAATCAGCCCCAGCATTTT
TRBV19	TRBJ1-1	.	few	CASTDGGHSDEAFF	TGTGCCAGTACGGACGGGGGACATTCGGATGAAGCTTTCTTT
TRBV5-1	TRBJ2-5	.	few	CASSFDIETQETQYF	TGCGCCAGCAGCTTTGACATAGAAACCCAAGAGACCCAGTACTTC
TRBV5-5	TRBJ2-6	.	many	CASSLNPPTALAGANVLTF	TGTGCCAGCAGCTTGAATCCCCCGACAGCCCTTGCGGGGGCCAACGTCCTGACTTTC
TRBV7-9	TRBJ2-1	.	many	CASSLPGVSNEQFF	TGTGCCAGCAGCTTACCGGGAGTAAGCAATGAGCAGTTCTTC
TRBV30	TRBJ2-5	.	.	CAWGTQETQYF	TGTGCCTGGGGGACTCAAGAGACCCAGTACTTC
TRBV5-1	TRBJ1-3	.	many	CASSPVNSGNTIYF	TGCGCCAGCAGCCCCGTGAACTCCGGAAACACCATATATTTT
TRBV29-1	TRBJ2-3	TRBD2	.	CSVTSGNEDTQYF	TGCAGCGTCACTAGCGGGAATGAAGATACGCAGTATTTT
TRBV24-1	TRBJ2-3	.	many	CATSERTSGATDTQYF	TGTGCCACCAGTGAACGGACCAGCGGAGCCACAGATACGCAGTATTTT